This note documents a single TCR beta chain sequence. This CDR3 has 16 amino acids. With 5 bases clipped from V and 6 bases from J, the junction kept 10 bases outside the gene matches. Germline-derived CDR1 and CDR2 are LNHDA and SQIVND (reference sequence). The sample is drawn from a study of blood T cell repertoires in COVID-19. Clones were sequenced by immunoSEQ multiplex PCR, and TCRdb holds only the in-frame ones, with some missing. The repertoire includes approximately 200,000 clones, 70% to 90% of them detected once, and 2.5% to 3.5% sits in the top ten. The sequencing input was peripheral blood. The TCR was taken from a woman under 40 with active or convalescent COVID-19. The rearrangement joins TRBV19 to TRBJ2-1, with 10 bases fitting TRBD1. CDR3 loop: CASSVRGTGDVNEQFF. The DNA for the CDR3 is TGTGCCAGTAGTGTCCGCGGGACAGGGGATGTCAATGAGCAGTTCTTC.